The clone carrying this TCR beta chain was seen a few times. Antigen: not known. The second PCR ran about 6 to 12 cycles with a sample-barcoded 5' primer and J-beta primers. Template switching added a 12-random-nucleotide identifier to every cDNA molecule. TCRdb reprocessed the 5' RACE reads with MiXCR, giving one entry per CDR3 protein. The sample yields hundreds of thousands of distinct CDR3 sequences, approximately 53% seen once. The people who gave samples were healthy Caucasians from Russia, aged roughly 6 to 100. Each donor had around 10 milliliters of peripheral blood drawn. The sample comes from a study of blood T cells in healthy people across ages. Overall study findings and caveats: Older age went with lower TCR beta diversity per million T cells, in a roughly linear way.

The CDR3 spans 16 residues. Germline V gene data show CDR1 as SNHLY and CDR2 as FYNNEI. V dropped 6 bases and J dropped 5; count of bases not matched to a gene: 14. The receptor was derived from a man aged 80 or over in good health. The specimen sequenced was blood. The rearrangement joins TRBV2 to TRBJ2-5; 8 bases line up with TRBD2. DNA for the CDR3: TGTGCCAGCAGGAGGGATTTAGCGGGATCGAGGGAGACCCAGTACTTC. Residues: CASRRDLAGSRETQYF.